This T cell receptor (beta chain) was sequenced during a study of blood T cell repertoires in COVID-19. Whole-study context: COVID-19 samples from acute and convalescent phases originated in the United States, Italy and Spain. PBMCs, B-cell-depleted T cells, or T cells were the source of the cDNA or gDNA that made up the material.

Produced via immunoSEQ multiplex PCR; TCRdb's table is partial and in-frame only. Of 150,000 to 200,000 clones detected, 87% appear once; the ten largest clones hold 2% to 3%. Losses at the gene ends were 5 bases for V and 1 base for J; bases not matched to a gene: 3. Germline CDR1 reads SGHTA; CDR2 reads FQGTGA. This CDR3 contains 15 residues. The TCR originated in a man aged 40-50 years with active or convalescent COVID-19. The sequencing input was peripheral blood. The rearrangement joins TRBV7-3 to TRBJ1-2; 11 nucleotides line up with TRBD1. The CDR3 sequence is CASSPGTGGNYGYTF. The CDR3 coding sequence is TGTGCCAGCAGCCCCGGGACAGGGGGTAACTATGGCTACACCTTC.